This T cell receptor (beta chain) was identified during a study of regulatory T cells in long-lasting Graves disease (dated by TCRdb to the early 2020s). Study-level background: Patients with newly diagnosed Graves' disease had been on antithyroid drugs for under 3 months. This study used TCR sequencing and RNA sequencing of peripheral blood to compare persistent Graves' disease patients against newly diagnosed Graves' disease patients. The study took place in China and was registered as a clinical trial. TCR sequencing covered around 13 persistent and approximately 20 newly diagnosed Graves' disease patients, 33 samples in total.

The germline V and J ends show losses of 9 bases and 1 base respectively, and no gene match explains 5 bases of the junction. The CDR3 spans 13 residues, from the cysteine through the phenylalanine. The sequence is cut down to CDR3 DNA, 39 bases in frame from base 1. In the germline V gene, CDR1 corresponds to SNHLY and CDR2 to FYNNEI. The time point label, read with the paper, signifies: newly diagnosed GD, antithyroid drugs for less than 3 months. For both TCR sequencing and RNA sequencing, RNA was extracted from PBMCs using TRIzol. The diagnosis of Graves' disease followed American Thyroid Association guidelines. Patients were recruited from an endocrinology department in Xi'an, China. Each patient gave approximately 10 milliliters of peripheral blood, collected in an EDTA anticoagulant tube. Ficoll Paque Plus density gradient separation was used to isolate PBMCs, and no additional T cell sorting was done. An Agilent 2100 Bioanalyzer and agarose gel were used to check RNA quality, while a NanoDrop 2000 measured RNA concentration.

Library prep was done by multiplex PCR. The reads were generated on an Illumina HiSeq 4000. iRepertoire HTBI primers and Arm-PCR amplification of CDR3 regions were used to construct TCR beta libraries. PCR products were gel purified before sequencing. The authors processed their data as follows. A total of some 60 TRBV and under 15 TRBJ segments were identified across samples and were used for gene usage analysis of CDR3 amino acid clonotypes. COPE and FqMerger were used to merge filtered high-quality paired reads into contigs. Contigs were aligned with BLAST to IMGT TRBV, TRBD and TRBJ reference genes, and CDR3 was defined per IMGT. Any clonotype with a frequency above 0.1% was classified as a highly expanded clone. Shannon entropy served as the measure of repertoire diversity, while the Gini coefficient captured V-J evenness. Clonotypes shared by more than one individual were considered public. TCRdb trimmed public reads at Q25 via fastp, called clones via MiXCR and kept in-frame beta chains. Rows matching on CDR3 protein sequence are summarized as one entry with the most common DNA and genes. The V and J calls and clone size are TCRdb's, not the authors'. Recorded for this sample are about 530,000 distinct CDR3 sequences; 15% to 20% of them occurred a single time. Clones ranked in the top ten supply 25% of the sample.

Of note for this clonotype: The antigen it binds to is not known. No base quality information exists; no much larger clone differs at one position.

Findings and caveats that apply to the study as a whole: Persistent Graves' disease patients showed lower TCR Shannon entropy and fewer highly expanded clones than newly diagnosed patients, suggesting clonal expansion. Persistent patients shared more public clonotypes among themselves (around 3,000) than newly diagnosed patients did (approximately 900). Persistent disease showed preferential use of TRBV28, TRBJ1-2 and TRBJ2-5, whereas newly diagnosed disease favored TRBV20-1 and TRBJ2-1. The authors noted that the small sample size was a limitation that may lower accuracy. Only the TCR beta chain was sequenced and analyzed. Only peripheral blood was studied, because thyroid tissue, the primary lesion, was inaccessible.

These data are also associated with another study on T cells in Graves' hyperthyroidism and ophthalmopathy. According to the second study: Stable Graves' hyperthyroidism was defined as no progression to ophthalmopathy during 18 months of follow-up. Hyperthyroidism patients were newly diagnosed, with disease duration under 2 months, and aged 18 to 65 years. Any patient with an uncontrolled infection, another autoimmune disease, pregnancy or lactation was excluded. Diagnoses were based on clinical symptoms, serum thyroxine and TRAb, thyroid ultrasound and orbital computed tomography. The TCR CDR3 was subjected to a first round of RT-PCR using the HTBI primer set and the Qiagen OneStep RT-PCR kit. Most expanded thyroid clonotypes (frequency above 0.001) were also found in blood, which suggests that blood repertoires may mirror thyroid immune responses. A 13 V-J signature model separated ophthalmopathy from stable hyperthyroidism, with roughly 88% sensitivity and about 81% specificity in cross-validation and 80%/75% in testing. During validation, the model predicted progression to ophthalmopathy a median of roughly 7.1 months ahead of onset, with almost 71% sensitivity and 72% to 80% specificity. To identify TCR V-J signatures that set the groups apart, the researchers used a discovery cohort of 100 or so patients, made up of roughly 40 with Graves' ophthalmopathy and 57 with stable Graves' hyperthyroidism. An independent validation cohort of fewer than 20 hyperthyroidism patients and roughly 16 patients who later progressed to ophthalmopathy tested prospective prediction of ophthalmopathy. For training and testing, the roughly 93 patients in the discovery cohort were randomly divided in a 7:3 ratio. In addition, the study compared T-cell repertoires in thyroid tissue and in blood from roughly 6 Graves' hyperthyroidism patients. After blood sampling, hyperthyroidism patients were treated with methimazole at a starting dose of 30 mg daily, and ophthalmopathy patients were treated with high-dose intravenous methylprednisolone. A second multiplex PCR round built the libraries, followed by size selection and purification. The libraries were sequenced on an Illumina HiSeq2000 using paired-end 100 bp reads. Raw data were processed with SOAPnuke, discarding reads with adapters, uncalled bases, mean Phred below 15, or no exact constant-primer or identifier match. High-quality paired reads were merged with COPE v1.2.5, and unique nucleotide sequences were defined as clonotypes. MiTCR v1.1 was used to align the clonotypes against IMGT TRBV, TRBD and TRBJ reference segments. The analysis included only V-J combinations with a frequency above 0.0001, which together covered approximately 99% of the repertoires. The TCS score was defined as the ratio of F50 (clonal expansion) to E x V (chaos), calculated using BLOSUM62-based TCRdist between CDR3 peptides within each V-J. Welch's t-statistics and random forest reduced approximately 520 V-J features to under 15, which were used in a naive Bayes classifier (R e1071). Sample size was not statistically predetermined, and investigators were not blinded to group allocation. The paper reports TCR Vbeta CDR3 sequencing of roughly 140 peripheral blood samples: 43 ophthalmopathy, over 70 hyperthyroidism and 17 progressor patients.

This sequence was found in a woman aged 35-65 years with Graves disease. Donor details come from another sample of the same person, matched by shared clones. The starting material was peripheral blood mononuclear cells (PBMCs), obtained at new diagnosis, from a patient treated with antithyroid drugs. This receptor chain uses TRBV2 and TRBJ1-1; 7 bases in the junction line up with TRBD1. The encoded CDR3 is CARNRGGNTEAFF. The nucleotide sequence is TGTGCCAGAAACAGGGGAGGGAACACTGAAGCTTTCTTT.